This T cell receptor beta chain was obtained from a study of early T cells in non-severe SARS-CoV-2 infection. Study in general: Sequencing of unsorted whole blood was done on bulk RNA, leaving chains unpaired.

J gave up 14 bases and V 1 base, and 7 bases lay outside the gene matches. Germline V lookup: CDR1 SGHTA, CDR2 FQGNSA. The CDR3 length is 12 residues. Unique molecular identifiers were attached to individual cDNA molecules. TCRdb re-derived calls from the 5' RACE reads in MiXCR, one entry per CDR3 protein. In the table there are tens of thousands of distinct CDR3 sequences, about 6.4% of which are singletons. The chain is built from TRBV7-2 and TRBJ1-2; 7 nucleotides line up with TRBD1. The clonotype originates from an adult who was a healthcare worker with PCR-confirmed SARS-CoV-2 infection or an uninfected control (not recorded which). This specimen was whole blood, taken at baseline. CDR3: CASSLGGGVCTF. The DNA of the CDR3 is TGTGCCAGCAGCTTAGGAGGGGGCGTTTGTACCTTC. The whole variable domain, filled in from reference TRBV7-2 and TRBJ1-2, reads GAGVSQSPSNKVTEKGKDVELRCDPISGHTALYWYRQSLGQGLEFLIYFQGNSAPDKSGLPSDRFSAERTGGSVSTLTIQRTQQEDSAVYLCASSLGGGVCTFGSGTRLTVV.